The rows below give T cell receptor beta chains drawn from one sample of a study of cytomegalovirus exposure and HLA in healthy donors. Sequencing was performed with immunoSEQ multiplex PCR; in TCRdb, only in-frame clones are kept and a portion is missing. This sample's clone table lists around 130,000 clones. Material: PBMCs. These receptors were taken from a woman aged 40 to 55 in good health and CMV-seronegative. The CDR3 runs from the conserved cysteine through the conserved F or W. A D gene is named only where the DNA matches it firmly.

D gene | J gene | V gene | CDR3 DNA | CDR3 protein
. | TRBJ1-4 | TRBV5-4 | TGTGCCAGCAGCCCGGACAGTGCAACTAATGAAAAACTGTTTTTT | CASSPDSATNEKLFF
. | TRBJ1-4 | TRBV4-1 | TGCGCCAGCAGCCTGACGGGGGGGGTTTATGAAAAACTGTTTTTT | CASSLTGGVYEKLFF
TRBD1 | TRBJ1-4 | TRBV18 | TGTGCCAGCTCACCACGGGACAGACGTGAAAAACTGTTTTTT | CASSPRDRREKLFF
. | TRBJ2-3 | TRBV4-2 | TGTGCCAGCAGCCAAGATCGGAGAGTCACAGATACGCAGTATTTT | CASSQDRRVTDTQYF
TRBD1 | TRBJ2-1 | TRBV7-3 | TGTGCCAGCGGTCCGGGACAGTCCTACAATGAGCAGTTCTTC | CASGPGQSYNEQFF
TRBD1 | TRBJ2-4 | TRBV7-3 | TGTGCCAGCAGCCCACAGACAGGGAAACACATTCAGTACTTC | CASSPQTGKHIQYF
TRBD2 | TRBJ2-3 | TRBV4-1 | TGCGCTAGCGGGGGGGCCGCAGATACGCAGTATTTT | CASGGAADTQYF
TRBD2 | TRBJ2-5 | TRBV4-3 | TGCGCCAGCAGCCAACTAGCGGGGGGGCGAGAGACCCAGTACTTC | CASSQLAGGRETQYF
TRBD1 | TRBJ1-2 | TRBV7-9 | TGTGCCAGCAGCCCGATCCTAGACAGGGGAGGTGGCTACACCTTC | CASSPILDRGGGYTF
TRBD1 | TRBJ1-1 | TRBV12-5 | TGTGCTAGTGGTCCACCGCCATCGACAGGGCCATACACTGAAGCTTTCTTT | CASGPPPSTGPYTEAFF
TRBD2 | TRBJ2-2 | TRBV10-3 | TGTGCCATCAGTGAGTCCAGCGGGGGGGCCCCCGGGGAGCTGTTTTTT | CAISESSGGAPGELFF
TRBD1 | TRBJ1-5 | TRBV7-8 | TGTGCCAGCAGCCTCCGGGACAGGGCCCCCAATCAGCCCCAGCATTTT | CASSLRDRAPNQPQHF
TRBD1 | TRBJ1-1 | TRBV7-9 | TGTGCCAGCAGCTTACCGGGACAGGGAATAGGAACCACTGAAGCTTTCTTT | CASSLPGQGIGTTEAFF
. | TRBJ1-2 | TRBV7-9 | TGTGCCAGCAGCTTTCAGTCAGCTAACTATGGCTACACCTTC | CASSFQSANYGYTF